Listed below are T cell receptor beta chains from one sample, sequenced in a study of T cell responses to AZD1222 COVID-19 vaccine. Data came from immunoSEQ multiplex PCR; TCRdb stores just in-frame clones and leaves some out. The data show around 70,000 clones, with approximately 90% seen just once and roughly 1.2% held by the top ten. The sample consisted of peripheral blood, taken 28 days after the second AZD1222 dose. The receptors here all came from an adult who received the AZD1222 COVID-19 vaccine. Each CDR3 is given with its conserved first and last residue. Fields, in order: V gene, D gene, clone size, J gene, CDR3 DNA, CDR3 protein. The D gene is left open where the match is weak. Rows may omit the clone size; those that give it use once, few, many or a size class.

TRBV19,-,-,TRBJ1-2,TGTGCCAGTAGTATGGCCCGCGGAGTTAATGGCTACACCTTC,CASSMARGVNGYTF
TRBV5-1,-,once,TRBJ1-2,TGCGCCAGCAGCCTGGCAGGGTTGAACTATGGCTACACCTTC,CASSLAGLNYGYTF
TRBV10-3,-,once,TRBJ1-1,TGTGCCATCAGTGAGTCTGAATCGACTGAAGCTTTCTTT,CAISESESTEAFF
TRBV9,-,-,TRBJ1-1,TGTGCCAGCAGCCCGACACCGAACACTGAAGCTTTCTTT,CASSPTPNTEAFF
TRBV5-4,-,-,TRBJ2-2,TGTGCCAGCAGCTCGATGGCCGGGGAGCTGTTTTTT,CASSSMAGELFF
TRBV18,-,-,TRBJ2-1,TGTGCCAGCTCACCACGGGACGATGTGTCCTACAATGAGCAGTTCTTC,CASSPRDDVSYNEQFF
TRBV9,TRBD2,once,TRBJ2-5,TGTGCCAGCAGCGTAGTGGGGGGGTTCCAAGAGACCCAGTACTTC,CASSVVGGFQETQYF
TRBV5-1,-,-,TRBJ1-4,TGCGCCAGCAGCGTTGAAGGGACTAATGAAAAACTGTTTTTT,CASSVEGTNEKLFF
TRBV10-3,TRBD2,-,TRBJ2-7,TGTGCCATCAGTGAAGGTAGCGGGAGGGCCAACGAGCAGTACTTC,CAISEGSGRANEQYF
TRBV7-3,TRBD2,-,TRBJ2-7,TGTGCCAGCAGCTTAACACCGGGACTAGCGGGAGCCGAGCAGTACTTC,CASSLTPGLAGAEQYF
TRBV10-3,TRBD1,-,TRBJ1-2,TGTGCCATCAGTGTCGGGGACAGCACTAACTATGGCTACACCTTC,CAISVGDSTNYGYTF
TRBV7-2,-,-,TRBJ1-1,TGTGCCAGCAGCTTCAACAATCAGGAGAACACTGAAGCTTTCTTT,CASSFNNQENTEAFF
TRBV14,-,-,TRBJ1-1,TGTGCCAGCAGCGAGCAGGAAGGCACTGAAGCTTTCTTT,CASSEQEGTEAFF
TRBV6-5,-,few,TRBJ1-2,TGTGCCAGCAGACTCGGCAACGGGGGCGTATATGGCTACACCTTC,CASRLGNGGVYGYTF
TRBV7-9,-,few,TRBJ2-5,TGTGCCAGCAGCTTAGGGGCAGGGCTAAGTCAAGAGACCCAGTACTTC,CASSLGAGLSQETQYF
TRBV10-3,TRBD2,-,TRBJ2-3,TGTGCCATCAGTGGGGGGACTAGCGTAAGCACAGATACGCAGTATTTT,CAISGGTSVSTDTQYF
TRBV25-1,-,once,TRBJ1-2,TGTGCCAGCTCTTACGACTTAAATGGCTACACCTTC,CASSYDLNGYTF
TRBV20-1,-,-,TRBJ1-1,TGCAGTGCTAGTGATATTCGGACGGGGAACACTGAAGCTTTCTTT,CSASDIRTGNTEAFF
TRBV15,TRBD1,-,TRBJ2-3,TGTGCCACCAGCAGAGGGGACAGCTACGGGACAGATACGCAGTATTTT,CATSRGDSYGTDTQYF
TRBV2,TRBD1,-,TRBJ1-1,TGTGCCAGCAGTGGGGACAGAGACGCTGAAGCTTTCTTT,CASSGDRDAEAFF
TRBV20-1,-,few,TRBJ1-6,TGCAGTGCTAGTCCCCAGGGCCTTAGGGATTCACCCCTCCACTTT,CSASPQGLRDSPLHF
TRBV6-1,TRBD2,-,TRBJ2-1,TGTGCCAGCAGTGACCGACTAGCGGGAACTGGGCAGTTCTTC,CASSDRLAGTGQFF
TRBV7-9,-,-,TRBJ2-4,TGTGCCAGCAGCTACGATGGGACCAAAAACATTCAGTACTTC,CASSYDGTKNIQYF
TRBV4-1,-,few,TRBJ2-5,TGCGCCAGCAGCCAAGACCCGACTAGAACAACCCAGTACTTC,CASSQDPTRTTQYF
TRBV11-3,TRBD2,-,TRBJ2-1,TGTGCCAGCAGCCGGACTAGCGGGATGGGTGAGCAGTTCTTC,CASSRTSGMGEQFF
TRBV21-1,-,-,TRBJ2-7,TGTGCCAGCAGCAAATGGGCGAGCGCCGCGAAAGAAGACGAGCAGTACTTC,CASSKWASAAKEDEQYF
TRBV10-2,-,-,TRBJ1-2,TGCGCCAGCACATCGGGGGTGCAGGGTGGCTACACCTTC,CASTSGVQGGYTF
TRBV19,TRBD1,once,TRBJ2-3,TGTGCCAGTAGCCTCAGCCGGGACAGGGGAAGCACAGATACGCAGTATTTT,CASSLSRDRGSTDTQYF
TRBV5-6,-,once,TRBJ1-2,TGTGCCAGCAGCTTAGGGGGGCTAACAAATGGCTACACCTTC,CASSLGGLTNGYTF
TRBV7-9,-,-,TRBJ1-3,TGTGCCAGCACCACCGGGCAAGTCTCTGGAAACACCATATATTTT,CASTTGQVSGNTIYF
TRBV16,TRBD1,-,TRBJ1-1,TGTGCCAGCAGCCTCAGGGGGAGGAACACTGAAGCTTTCTTT,CASSLRGRNTEAFF
TRBV2,TRBD1,-,TRBJ2-3,TGTGCCAGCCCCCCCCCTGGGACAGGGGGCTTAGATACGCAGTATTTT,CASPPPGTGGLDTQYF
TRBV19,-,-,TRBJ2-7,TGTGCCAGTAGTATAGACAGGAACTACGAGCAGTACTTC,CASSIDRNYEQYF
TRBV2,-,-,TRBJ1-1,TGTGCCAGCAGGGTCTCGGGGGCTTACACTGAAGCTTTCTTT,CASRVSGAYTEAFF
TRBV4-1,TRBD1,-,TRBJ1-1,TGCGCCAGCAGCCGGAAAGAGGGGGCCGGCACTGAAGCTTTCTTT,CASSRKEGAGTEAFF
TRBV6-2/TRBV6-3,TRBD2,few,TRBJ2-7,TGTGCCAGCAGTGGACTAGCAGACTACGAGCAGTACTTC,CASSGLADYEQYF
TRBV10-3,TRBD1,-,TRBJ1-1,TGTGCCATCAGAAATCCGACAGGGTCCACTGAAGCTTTCTTT,CAIRNPTGSTEAFF
TRBV30,-,-,TRBJ1-1,TGTGCCTGGAGTATACGACGGGGGACTGAAGCTTTCTTT,CAWSIRRGTEAFF
TRBV6-6,TRBD2,-,TRBJ2-7,TGTGCCAGCAGTTCCCCATCTAGCGGATTTACCTACGAGCAGTACTTC,CASSSPSSGFTYEQYF
TRBV6-5,TRBD1,-,TRBJ1-3,TGTGCCAGCAACCCCAGGGGGACTGGAAACACCATATATTTT,CASNPRGTGNTIYF
TRBV5-1,TRBD1,-,TRBJ1-1,TGCGCCAGCAGCCTATCTGGACAGGGAGTAAGTGAAGCTTTCTTT,CASSLSGQGVSEAFF
TRBV3-1/TRBV3-2,TRBD1,once,TRBJ1-2,TGTGCCAGCAGCCAACAGGGGGCGGGTGGCTACACCTTC,CASSQQGAGGYTF
TRBV5-1,-,-,TRBJ1-6,TGCGCCAGCAGTTCCGGGGGGGGAAATCATTCACCCCTCCACTTT,CASSSGGGNHSPLHF
TRBV10-2,-,-,TRBJ1-1,TGCGCCAGCGAAGGACAGCGCACCGGGGAAGCTTTCTTT,CASEGQRTGEAFF
TRBV14,-,-,TRBJ2-1,TGTGCCAGCAGCACCGGGCCTATCGGGGAGCAGTTCTTC,CASSTGPIGEQFF
TRBV30,-,-,TRBJ1-1,TGTGCCTGGAGTAGGGTAGGACCCCCGGGAACTGAAGCTTTCTTT,CAWSRVGPPGTEAFF
TRBV7-2,-,-,TRBJ1-1,TGTGCCAGCAGCTTGTGGCAGAACACTGAAGCTTTCTTT,CASSLWQNTEAFF
TRBV10-3,TRBD1,-,TRBJ2-6,TGTGCCATCAGAACAGGGGTAGGGGCCAACGTCCTGACTTTC,CAIRTGVGANVLTF